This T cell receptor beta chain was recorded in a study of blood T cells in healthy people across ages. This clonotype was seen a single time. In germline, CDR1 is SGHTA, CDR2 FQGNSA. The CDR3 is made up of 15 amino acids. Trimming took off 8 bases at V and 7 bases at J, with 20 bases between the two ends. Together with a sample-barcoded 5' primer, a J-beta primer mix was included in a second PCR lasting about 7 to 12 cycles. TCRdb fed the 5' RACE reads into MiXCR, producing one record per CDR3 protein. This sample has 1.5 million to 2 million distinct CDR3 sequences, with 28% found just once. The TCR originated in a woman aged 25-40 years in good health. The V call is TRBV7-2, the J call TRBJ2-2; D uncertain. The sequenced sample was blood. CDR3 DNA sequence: TGTGCCAGCTCACGGCGGAGTCCAACCAACGGGGAGCTGTTTTTT. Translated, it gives CASSRRSPTNGELFF.